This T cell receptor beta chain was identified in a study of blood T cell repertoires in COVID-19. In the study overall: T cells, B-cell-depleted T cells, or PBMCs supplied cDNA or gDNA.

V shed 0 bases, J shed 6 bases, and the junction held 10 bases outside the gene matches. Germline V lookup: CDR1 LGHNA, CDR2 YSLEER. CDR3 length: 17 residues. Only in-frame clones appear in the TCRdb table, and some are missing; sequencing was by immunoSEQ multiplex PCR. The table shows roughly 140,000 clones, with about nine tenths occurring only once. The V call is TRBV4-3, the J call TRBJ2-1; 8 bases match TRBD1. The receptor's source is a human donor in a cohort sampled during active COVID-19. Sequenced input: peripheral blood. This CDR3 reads CASSQDAPGTGPNEQFF. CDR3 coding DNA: TGCGCCAGCAGCCAAGATGCTCCAGGGACAGGTCCCAATGAGCAGTTCTTC.